This T cell receptor beta chain emerged from a study of breast tumors, draining lymph nodes, adjacent tissues. Whole-study findings and limits: Luminal-like breast cancer showed significantly higher tumor–nontumor repertoire similarity than basal-like. Tumors had less TCR diversity than lymph nodes, more than nontumor tissue.

A word on this clonotype: Its specificity is unknown.

Between the trimmed V and J ends, which lost 5 bases and 13 bases, there was a span of 18 bases. CDR1 and CDR2 from the germline V gene are SEHNR and FQNEAQ (reference sequence). CDR3 length: 14 residues. Breast cancer patients provided tissue from their axillary draining lymph nodes. TCRdb ran MiXCR on the multiplex PCR reads and lists one entry per CDR3 protein. The sample lists about 89,000 distinct CDR3 sequences, over 25% occurring once. The rearrangement uses TRBV7-9 and TRBJ1-6; tentatively, D is TRBD1 (6 bases). The receptor's source is a female donor with breast cancer. Some clones in this sample may be carry-over from other donors' samples. The source material was axillary lymph node tissue. CDR3 sequence (DNA): TGTGCCAGCAGCCTAGGGTTGGGGGCCGCTCCCCTCCACTTT. It encodes CASSLGLGAAPLHF.